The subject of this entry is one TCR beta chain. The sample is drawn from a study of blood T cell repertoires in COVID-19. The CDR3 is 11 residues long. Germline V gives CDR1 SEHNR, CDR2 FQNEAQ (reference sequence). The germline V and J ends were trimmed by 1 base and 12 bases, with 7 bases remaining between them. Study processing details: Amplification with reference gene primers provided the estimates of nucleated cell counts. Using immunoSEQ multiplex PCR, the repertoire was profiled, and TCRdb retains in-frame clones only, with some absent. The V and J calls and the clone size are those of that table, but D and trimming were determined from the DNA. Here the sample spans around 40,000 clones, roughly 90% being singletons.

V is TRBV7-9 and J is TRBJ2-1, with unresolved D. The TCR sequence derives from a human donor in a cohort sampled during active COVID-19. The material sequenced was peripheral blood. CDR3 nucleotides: TGTGCCAGCAGCTTAGGGGCGCCGCAGTTCTTC. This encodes CASSLGAPQFF.